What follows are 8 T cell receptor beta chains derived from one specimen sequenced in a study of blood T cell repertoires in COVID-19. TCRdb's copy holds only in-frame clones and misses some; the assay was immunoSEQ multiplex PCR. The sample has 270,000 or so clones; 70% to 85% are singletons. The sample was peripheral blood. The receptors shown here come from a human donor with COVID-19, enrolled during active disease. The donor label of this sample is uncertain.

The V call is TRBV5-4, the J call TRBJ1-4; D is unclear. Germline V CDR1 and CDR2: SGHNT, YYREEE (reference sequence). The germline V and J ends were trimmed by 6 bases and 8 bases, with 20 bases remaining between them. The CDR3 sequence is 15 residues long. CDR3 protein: CASTYLGGASEKLFF. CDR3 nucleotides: TGTGCCAGCACATACCTGGGAGGCGCCTCGGAAAAACTGTTTTTT.

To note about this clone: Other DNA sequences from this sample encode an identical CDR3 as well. This chain's CDR3 is CASRRDSNQPQHF. CDR3 sequence (DNA): TGTGCCAGCAGGAGGGATAGCAATCAGCCCCAGCATTTT. This chain links TRBV2 with TRBJ1-5; D remains ambiguous. V gave up 6 bases and J gave up 0 bases, with 6 bases separating them. CDR3 length: 13 residues. From germline, CDR1 is SNHLY and CDR2 FYNNEI.

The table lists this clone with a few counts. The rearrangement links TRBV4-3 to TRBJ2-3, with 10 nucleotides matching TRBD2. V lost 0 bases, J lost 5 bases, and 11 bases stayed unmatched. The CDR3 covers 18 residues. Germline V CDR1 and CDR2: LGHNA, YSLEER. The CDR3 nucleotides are TGCGCCAGCAGCCAAGATCTTCCCACGCTAGCGGGAGAAGATACGCAGTATTTT. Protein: CASSQDLPTLAGEDTQYF.

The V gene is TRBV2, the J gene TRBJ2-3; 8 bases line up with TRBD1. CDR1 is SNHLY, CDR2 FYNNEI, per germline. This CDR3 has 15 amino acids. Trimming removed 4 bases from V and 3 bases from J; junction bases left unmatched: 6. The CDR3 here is CASSVGQAETDTQYF. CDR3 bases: TGTGCCAGCAGTGTGGGACAGGCGGAGACAGATACGCAGTATTTT.

This CDR3 reads CASSVGEVSPLHF. CDR3 DNA sequence: TGTGCCAGCAGCGTAGGAGAGGTTTCACCCCTCCACTTT. This chain links TRBV9 with TRBJ1-6; D gene uncertain. This CDR3 spans 13 amino acids. CDR1 and CDR2 from the germline V gene are SGDLS and YYNGEE. Trimming took off 0 bases at V and 9 bases at J, with 7 bases between the two ends.

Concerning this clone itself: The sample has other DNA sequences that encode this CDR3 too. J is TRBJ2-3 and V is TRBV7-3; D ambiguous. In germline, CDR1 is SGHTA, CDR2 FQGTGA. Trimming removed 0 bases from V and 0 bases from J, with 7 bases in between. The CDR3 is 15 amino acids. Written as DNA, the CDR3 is TGTGCCAGCAGCTTAACTGCGGTGAGCACAGATACGCAGTATTTT. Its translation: CASSLTAVSTDTQYF.

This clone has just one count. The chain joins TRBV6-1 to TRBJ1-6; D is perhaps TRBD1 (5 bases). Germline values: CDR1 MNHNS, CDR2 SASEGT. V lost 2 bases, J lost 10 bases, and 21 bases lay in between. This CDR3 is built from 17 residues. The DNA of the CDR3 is TGTGCCAGCAGTGAAAGGGTAGGGCAGGGATTGGACTCACCCCTCCACTTT. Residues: CASSERVGQGLDSPLHF.

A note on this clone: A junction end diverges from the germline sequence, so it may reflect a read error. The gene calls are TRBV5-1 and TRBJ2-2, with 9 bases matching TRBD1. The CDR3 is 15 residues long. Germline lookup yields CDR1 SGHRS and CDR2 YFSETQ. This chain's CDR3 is CASRLGQGNTGELFF. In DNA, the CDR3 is TGCGCCAGCAGGTTGGGACAGGGTAACACCGGGGAGCTGTTTTTT.